Below, 15 T cell receptor beta chains from the same sample are listed, as sequenced in a study of cytomegalovirus exposure and HLA in healthy donors. In the PCR, 60 Vbeta and 13 Jbeta primers were used. Profiling relied on immunoSEQ multiplex PCR, and the TCRdb table lists in-frame clones only, not all of them. Among 100,000 to 150,000 clones listed, 84% were seen once. The sample consisted of PBMCs. Receptors originate from a man between 45 and 60 years old in good health and CMV-seronegative.

This clone appeared a single time. The chain uses TRBV11-2 and TRBJ2-7; tentatively, D is TRBD1 (6 bases). Trimming removed 4 bases from V and 6 bases from J, with 16 bases in between. In germline, CDR1 is SGHAT, CDR2 FQNNGV. CDR3 length: 14 amino acids. Here the CDR3 DNA reads TGTGCCAGCAGCTCTCCCAGGGGTCGTGGCGAGCAGTACTTC. Translating it yields CASSSPRGRGEQYF.

J is TRBJ2-5 and V is TRBV10-3; tentatively, D is TRBD2 (5 bases). Germline values: CDR1 ENHRY, CDR2 SYGVKD. The V end lost 3 bases, the J end lost 0 bases, and 11 bases lay between the germline ends. The CDR3 is made up of 15 amino acids. The CDR3 is CAISDSQRYQETQYF. The CDR3 coding sequence is TGTGCCATCAGTGACAGTCAGCGGTACCAAGAGACCCAGTACTTC.

The chain couples TRBV7-3 to TRBJ1-1; unclear D gene. CDR1 is SGHTA, CDR2 FQGTGA, per germline. The CDR3 consists of 14 residues. Trimming removed 2 bases from V and 5 bases from J, with 12 bases in between. CDR3 amino acids: CASSLGASGTEAFF. The DNA for the CDR3 is TGTGCCAGCAGCTTAGGCGCGTCGGGTACTGAAGCTTTCTTT.

In this sample, this clone turned up a few times. The chain joins TRBV6-5 to TRBJ2-1; 7 nucleotides agree with TRBD2. Germline V gene data show CDR1 as MNHEY and CDR2 as SVGAGI. This CDR3 is built from 16 residues. V was pared by 2 bases and J by 5 bases, with 9 bases of the junction left unmatched. CDR3 in DNA: TGTGCCAGCAGTTACCGGGCGTTTGCGGGGGACAATGAGCAGTTCTTC. It is translated as CASSYRAFAGDNEQFF.

The chain employs TRBV10-3 and TRBJ2-7, with TRBD2 as a possible D gene (5 bases). V was clipped by 6 bases and J by 4 bases, with 13 bases between them. CDR1 is ENHRY and CDR2 is SYGVKD in the germline V gene. CDR3 length: 13 residues. As DNA, the CDR3 is TGTGCCATCAGGGGAGATGGTCGATACGAGCAGTACTTC. This codes for CAIRGDGRYEQYF.

The CDR3 reads CASSLEGGQFSYEQYF. CDR3 DNA sequence: TGTGCCAGCAGCTTAGAGGGCGGGCAATTCTCCTACGAGCAGTACTTC. The gene calls are TRBV7-2 and TRBJ2-7, with D maybe TRBD2 (5 bases). Germline assignment: CDR1 SGHTA and CDR2 FQGNSA. The V end lost 1 base, the J end lost 0 bases, and 13 bases lay between the germline ends. The CDR3 is 16 amino acids.

This clone was detected only once. V is TRBV4-2 and J is TRBJ1-6; D might be TRBD1 (6 bases). Trimming left V 1 base short and J 7 bases short, with 14 bases between. Germline V CDR1 and CDR2: LGHNA, YNFKEQ. The CDR3 sequence is 16 residues long. The CDR3 region has the DNA TGTGCCAGCAGCCAAGTTTCCGGACAGATAAATTCACCCCTCCACTTT. It translates to CASSQVSGQINSPLHF.

The CDR3 DNA reads TGTGCCAGCAGTTACTTGTCAGGACAGCCCCAGCATTTT. Its protein is CASSYLSGQPQHF. The chain recombines TRBV6-5 with TRBJ1-5; unclear D gene. The CDR3 has 13 residues. The V gene lost 1 base and the J gene lost 7 bases, with 8 bases spanning the gap. Germline CDR1 is MNHEY and CDR2 is SVGAGI.

In its sample, this clone ranks as medium-sized. This sequence joins TRBV6-5 and TRBJ2-1, with TRBD2 as a possible D gene (6 bases). The CDR3 length is 12 residues. Germline assignment: CDR1 MNHEY and CDR2 SVGAGI. Trimming left V 5 bases short and J 8 bases short, with 10 bases between. Here the CDR3 reads CASSPGVHEQFF. The CDR3 region has the DNA TGTGCCAGCAGTCCGGGGGTCCATGAGCAGTTCTTC.

Here the CDR3 reads CASSEIRAGYGYTF. The CDR3, as DNA: TGTGCCAGCAGTGAAATAAGGGCGGGCTATGGCTACACCTTC. The V gene is TRBV2, the J gene TRBJ1-2, with D unclear. The CDR3 is 14 residues long. Germline V gives CDR1 SNHLY, CDR2 FYNNEI. The V end lost 2 bases, the J end lost 4 bases, and 11 bases lay between the germline ends.

This clone was recorded only once. The V gene is TRBV7-6, the J gene TRBJ2-7; 12 bases match TRBD2. The CDR3 has 15 amino acids. Germline assignment: CDR1 SGHVS and CDR2 FNYEAQ. The V and J ends lost 5 bases and 2 bases, in that order; junction bases with no gene match: 4. The CDR3 spells CASSTASGGAYEQYF. The CDR3 DNA follows: TGTGCCAGCAGCACTGCTAGCGGGGGGGCCTACGAGCAGTACTTC.

The rearrangement joins TRBV10-3 to TRBJ1-4; 8 bases fit TRBD1. Germline V gene lookup returns CDR1 ENHRY and CDR2 SYGVKD. CDR3 length: 14 amino acids. V shed 2 bases and J 8 bases; nucleotides not matched to a gene: 4. The CDR3 reads CAISETGGREKLFF. The CDR3 DNA reads TGTGCCATCAGTGAGACAGGGGGTAGAGAAAAACTGTTTTTT.

The chain is built from TRBV18 and TRBJ2-5, with TRBD2 matching over 9 bases. This CDR3 has 15 residues. Germline V gene lookup returns CDR1 KGHSH and CDR2 LQKENI. V dropped 6 bases and J dropped 3; count of bases not matched to a gene: 8. The CDR3 here is CASSRAGGRKETQYF. For the CDR3, the DNA is TGTGCCAGCTCTCGAGCGGGGGGCCGTAAAGAGACCCAGTACTTC.

The V and J genes are TRBV23-1 and TRBJ1-3; TRBD1 might be the D (6 bases). TRBV23-1 is flagged as an ORF with uncertain function. This CDR3 is 14 amino acids long. V lost 8 bases and J lost 0, with 11 bases in between. CDR3 in amino acids: CASFGDNSGNTIYF. The CDR3 bases are TGCGCCAGCTTCGGGGACAACTCTGGAAACACCATATATTTT.

The CDR3 DNA reads as TGTGCCAGCAGCTTAGCGAGAACAGTCAATCAGCCCCAGCATTTT. Its translation: CASSLARTVNQPQHF. The J gene is TRBJ1-5, the V gene TRBV7-2; D unclear. This CDR3 has 15 residues. Germline CDR1 and CDR2: SGHTA and FQGNSA. The ends were cut back, 0 bases at V and 3 bases at J, with 9 bases in the middle.